This T cell receptor (beta chain) was found in a study of T cell responses to AZD1222 COVID-19 vaccine. To note about this clone: Its target is unknown.

Using immunoSEQ multiplex PCR, the repertoire was profiled, and TCRdb retains in-frame clones only, with some absent. The sample lists about 100,000 clones, about 92% occurring once. Study outcomes and limitations: Repertoires in all cases were sampled only once the peak T cell response had passed. Baseline seropositivity characterized only a handful of AZD1222 recipients. Nearly half of the spike-specific TCRs reportedly recognize variant regions that carry no mutations. Clonal diversity may have been underestimated, and the donors were mostly white British, with more females than males.

CDR1 is SGHDT, CDR2 YYEEEE, per germline. This CDR3 is built from 19 residues. The trim removed 3 bases at V and 0 bases at J, leaving 12 bases unmatched. Specimen: peripheral blood, collected on day 0 of AZD1222 vaccination. This chain joins TRBV5-6 and TRBJ1-5, with TRBD1 matching over 10 bases. The source of this sequence is an adult in good health. The CDR3 DNA follows: TGTGCCAGCAGCTGGATACCGGGACAGGGGCCGAATAGCAATCAGCCCCAGCATTTT. Translated: CASSWIPGQGPNSNQPQHF. Full variable domain (missing parts from reference TRBV5-6 and TRBJ1-5): DAGVTQSPTHLIKTRGQQVTLRCSPKSGHDTVSWYQQALGQGPQFIFQYYEEEERQRGNFPDRFSGHQFPNYSSELNVNALLLGDSALYLCASSWIPGQGPNSNQPQHFGDGTRLSIL.